The present entry profiles one T cell receptor beta chain with its context. Each participant's cohort was designated according to participant-reported clinical history. Sequencing was performed with immunoSEQ multiplex PCR; in TCRdb, only in-frame clones are kept and a portion is missing. The profile shows about 190,000 clones, about 82% of them singletons. The record originates from a study of blood T cell repertoires in COVID-19. Study-wide context: Sources were T cells, B-cell-depleted T cells, or PBMCs; the material itself was cDNA or gDNA.

This TCR was sampled from a man in his forties with acute COVID-19. The sample taken for sequencing was PBMCs or T cells enriched from blood (not recorded which).

As DNA, the CDR3 is TGTGCCAGCAGCAACATAGCGGGAGCATTTAGGGAGACCCAGTACTTC. Its translation is CASSNIAGAFRETQYF. The chain is built from TRBV13 and TRBJ2-5; 9 bases fit TRBD2. Germline CDR1 and CDR2: PRHDT and FYEKMQ (reference sequence). The CDR3 runs to 16 residues. V shed 5 bases and J 5 bases; nucleotides not matched to a gene: 12. The whole variable domain, remainder taken from reference TRBV13 and TRBJ2-5, is AAGVIQSPRHLIKEKRETATLKCYPIPRHDTVYWYQQGPGQDPQFLISFYEKMQSDKGSIPDRFSAQQFSDYHSELNMSSLELGDSALYFCASSNIAGAFRETQYFGPGTRLLVL.